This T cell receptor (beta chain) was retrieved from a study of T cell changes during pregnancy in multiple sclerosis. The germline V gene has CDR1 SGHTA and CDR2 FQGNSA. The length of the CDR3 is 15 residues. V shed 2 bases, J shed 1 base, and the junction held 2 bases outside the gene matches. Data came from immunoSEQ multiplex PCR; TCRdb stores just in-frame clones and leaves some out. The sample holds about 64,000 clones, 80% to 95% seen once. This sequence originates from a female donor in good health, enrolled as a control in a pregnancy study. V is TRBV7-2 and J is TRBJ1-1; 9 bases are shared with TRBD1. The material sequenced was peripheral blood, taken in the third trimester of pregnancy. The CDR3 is CASSLMDRGNTEAFF. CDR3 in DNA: TGTGCCAGCAGCTTAATGGACAGGGGGAACACTGAAGCTTTCTTT.